A selection of T cell receptor beta chains follows, all from one sample in a study of blood T cell repertoires in COVID-19. Sequenced by immunoSEQ multiplex PCR; TCRdb stores in-frame clones only, minus some. The sample lists around 130,000 clones, more than 90% occurring once. Sample: peripheral blood. These receptors were obtained from a man in his forties or fifties with active COVID-19. Each CDR3 is given with its conserved first and last residue. Each record gives: V gene, clone size, D gene, J gene, CDR3 protein, CDR3 DNA. The D gene is left open where the match is weak. Size values are once, few and many counts, or a class for expanded clones, and some rows have none.

v_gene: TRBV3-1/TRBV3-2; abundance: -; d_gene: TRBD2; j_gene: TRBJ2-5; CDR3aa: CASSHVAGEETQYF; CDR3nt: TGTGCCAGCAGCCACGTAGCGGGGGAAGAGACCCAGTACTTC
v_gene: TRBV6-6; abundance: -; d_gene: -; j_gene: TRBJ1-1; CDR3aa: CASSPRGGNTEAFF; CDR3nt: TGTGCCAGCAGCCCCCGCGGGGGGAACACTGAAGCTTTCTTT
v_gene: TRBV19; abundance: -; d_gene: -; j_gene: TRBJ2-1; CDR3aa: CASRAEASPSYNEQFF; CDR3nt: TGTGCCAGTAGAGCAGAGGCTAGCCCCTCCTACAATGAGCAGTTCTTC
v_gene: TRBV4-1; abundance: few; d_gene: TRBD2; j_gene: TRBJ2-3; CDR3aa: CASSQELAGSPNTQYF; CDR3nt: TGCGCCAGCAGCCAAGAACTAGCGGGATCCCCGAATACGCAGTATTTT
v_gene: TRBV12-3/TRBV12-4; abundance: -; d_gene: -; j_gene: TRBJ1-2; CDR3aa: CASSFNSLDGYTF; CDR3nt: TGTGCCAGCAGTTTTAACAGTTTGGATGGCTACACCTTC
v_gene: TRBV7-8; abundance: -; d_gene: TRBD2; j_gene: TRBJ2-5; CDR3aa: CASSSTGTSGSQETQYF; CDR3nt: TGTGCCAGCAGTTCAACTGGGACTAGCGGGTCCCAAGAGACCCAGTACTTC
v_gene: TRBV11-3; abundance: -; d_gene: TRBD2; j_gene: TRBJ2-2; CDR3aa: CASSFSGRAGTGELFF; CDR3nt: TGTGCCAGCAGCTTTAGCGGGAGGGCCGGTACCGGGGAGCTGTTTTTT
v_gene: TRBV12-3/TRBV12-4; abundance: -; d_gene: -; j_gene: TRBJ1-2; CDR3aa: CASSFGEYGYTF; CDR3nt: TGTGCCAGCAGTTTCGGGGAGTATGGCTACACCTTC
v_gene: TRBV2; abundance: -; d_gene: -; j_gene: TRBJ1-5; CDR3aa: CASKQGEGNQPQHF; CDR3nt: TGTGCCAGCAAGCAGGGCGAGGGCAATCAGCCCCAGCATTTT
v_gene: TRBV11-2; abundance: few; d_gene: -; j_gene: TRBJ2-7; CDR3aa: CASSLDQGRDEQYF; CDR3nt: TGTGCCAGCAGCTTAGATCAGGGGCGCGACGAGCAGTACTTC
v_gene: TRBV5-6; abundance: -; d_gene: -; j_gene: TRBJ2-5; CDR3aa: CASSSGQLQTQYF; CDR3nt: TGTGCCAGCAGCTCTGGACAGTTACAGACCCAGTACTTC
v_gene: TRBV4-2; abundance: -; d_gene: -; j_gene: TRBJ2-3; CDR3aa: CASSQDQRNTDTQYF; CDR3nt: TGTGCCAGCAGCCAAGATCAGAGGAACACAGATACGCAGTATTTT
v_gene: TRBV5-6; abundance: few; d_gene: -; j_gene: TRBJ1-6; CDR3aa: CASSLGFSPGNNSPLHF; CDR3nt: TGTGCCAGCAGCTTGGGGTTCTCGCCAGGGAATAATTCACCCCTCCACTTT
v_gene: TRBV5-4; abundance: -; d_gene: -; j_gene: TRBJ1-2; CDR3aa: CASSLGVTGINYGYTF; CDR3nt: TGTGCCAGCAGCTTGGGCGTGACGGGGATTAACTATGGCTACACCTTC
v_gene: TRBV18; abundance: -; d_gene: -; j_gene: TRBJ1-2; CDR3aa: CASSPDTGNSRGYTF; CDR3nt: TGTGCCAGCTCGCCGGACACTGGGAATTCTAGAGGCTACACCTTC
v_gene: TRBV24-1; abundance: few; d_gene: TRBD1; j_gene: TRBJ1-1; CDR3aa: CATSSLVQGYTEAFF; CDR3nt: TGTGCCACCAGCTCATTGGTACAGGGGTACACTGAAGCTTTCTTT
v_gene: TRBV5-5; abundance: -; d_gene: -; j_gene: TRBJ1-1; CDR3aa: CASSPHRDMGTEAFF; CDR3nt: TGTGCCAGCAGCCCACACAGGGATATGGGCACTGAAGCTTTCTTT
v_gene: TRBV12-5; abundance: once; d_gene: -; j_gene: TRBJ1-2; CDR3aa: CASGLVSRVNYGYTF; CDR3nt: TGTGCTAGTGGTTTGGTATCGAGGGTTAACTATGGCTACACCTTC
v_gene: TRBV7-8; abundance: -; d_gene: -; j_gene: TRBJ2-4; CDR3aa: CASTNGGAKNIQYF; CDR3nt: TGTGCCAGCACCAACGGTGGTGCCAAAAACATTCAGTACTTC
v_gene: TRBV3-1/TRBV3-2; abundance: -; d_gene: TRBD2; j_gene: TRBJ2-5; CDR3aa: CASREGPIRLAGDKETQYF; CDR3nt: TGTGCCAGCAGAGAGGGACCTATTCGACTAGCGGGGGACAAAGAGACCCAGTACTTC
v_gene: TRBV30; abundance: -; d_gene: -; j_gene: TRBJ1-1; CDR3aa: CAWSELREVTEAFF; CDR3nt: TGTGCCTGGAGCGAGCTCAGGGAGGTGACTGAAGCTTTCTTT
v_gene: TRBV11-3; abundance: once; d_gene: -; j_gene: TRBJ1-6; CDR3aa: CASSSYRENNSPLHF; CDR3nt: TGTGCCAGCAGCTCCTACAGGGAAAATAATTCACCCCTCCACTTT
v_gene: TRBV11-3; abundance: -; d_gene: TRBD2; j_gene: TRBJ2-4; CDR3aa: CASSPVASGNILAKNIQYF; CDR3nt: TGTGCCAGCAGCCCCGTGGCTAGCGGGAATATTTTAGCCAAAAACATTCAGTACTTC
v_gene: TRBV18; abundance: -; d_gene: TRBD1; j_gene: TRBJ2-2; CDR3aa: CASSPPIGTGNTGELFF; CDR3nt: TGTGCCAGCTCACCACCAATCGGGACAGGGAACACCGGGGAGCTGTTTTTT
v_gene: TRBV9; abundance: -; d_gene: TRBD1; j_gene: TRBJ2-2; CDR3aa: CASSVAWDRGYTGELFF; CDR3nt: TGTGCCAGCAGCGTAGCTTGGGACAGGGGTTACACCGGGGAGCTGTTTTTT
v_gene: TRBV2; abundance: -; d_gene: -; j_gene: TRBJ2-6; CDR3aa: CASSPTDSGANVLTF; CDR3nt: TGTGCCAGCAGCCCGACAGATTCTGGGGCCAACGTCCTGACTTTC
v_gene: TRBV5-4; abundance: -; d_gene: -; j_gene: TRBJ2-2; CDR3aa: CASSLEQNTGELFF; CDR3nt: TGTGCCAGCAGCTTGGAACAGAACACCGGGGAGCTGTTTTTT
v_gene: TRBV6-1; abundance: -; d_gene: -; j_gene: TRBJ2-5; CDR3aa: CASSEIGQWETQYF; CDR3nt: TGTGCCAGCAGTGAAATCGGACAGTGGGAGACCCAGTACTTC
v_gene: TRBV5-6; abundance: -; d_gene: TRBD2; j_gene: TRBJ2-1; CDR3aa: CASSMPGLYNEQFF; CDR3nt: TGTGCCAGCAGCATGCCGGGACTATACAATGAGCAGTTCTTC
v_gene: TRBV5-6; abundance: -; d_gene: -; j_gene: TRBJ1-1; CDR3aa: CASSLGGGVTEAFF; CDR3nt: TGTGCCAGCAGCTTGGGAGGGGGAGTGACTGAAGCTTTCTTT
v_gene: TRBV6-5; abundance: -; d_gene: TRBD1; j_gene: TRBJ2-5; CDR3aa: CASRPRTGETQYF; CDR3nt: TGTGCCAGCAGACCTAGGACAGGGGAGACCCAGTACTTC
v_gene: TRBV12-3/TRBV12-4; abundance: -; d_gene: TRBD2; j_gene: TRBJ2-1; CDR3aa: CASLLAPVNEQFF; CDR3nt: TGTGCCAGCTTACTAGCGCCGGTCAATGAGCAGTTCTTC
v_gene: TRBV11-1; abundance: -; d_gene: TRBD1; j_gene: TRBJ1-2; CDR3aa: CASSLGQDNYGYTF; CDR3nt: TGTGCCAGCAGCTTGGGACAGGATAACTATGGCTACACCTTC
v_gene: TRBV5-4; abundance: -; d_gene: TRBD2; j_gene: TRBJ2-5; CDR3aa: CASSLNSVYLAGGSVETQYF; CDR3nt: TGTGCCAGCAGCTTGAATTCGGTGTACCTAGCGGGGGGAAGTGTGGAGACCCAGTACTTC
v_gene: TRBV6-6; abundance: -; d_gene: -; j_gene: TRBJ1-4; CDR3aa: CASSYSKSPREKLFF; CDR3nt: TGTGCCAGCAGTTACTCGAAATCCCCACGGGAAAAACTGTTTTTT
v_gene: TRBV10-3; abundance: -; d_gene: -; j_gene: TRBJ1-4; CDR3aa: CAISSTGDKLFF; CDR3nt: TGTGCCATCAGCTCGACAGGTGATAAACTGTTTTTT
v_gene: TRBV19; abundance: -; d_gene: TRBD1; j_gene: TRBJ2-3; CDR3aa: CASSIGVGGGTDTQYF; CDR3nt: TGTGCCAGTAGTATAGGGGTAGGGGGCGGCACAGATACGCAGTATTTT
v_gene: TRBV12-5; abundance: -; d_gene: -; j_gene: TRBJ2-1; CDR3aa: CASGSTFREYNEQFF; CDR3nt: TGTGCTAGTGGTTCGACCTTTCGGGAATACAATGAGCAGTTCTTC
v_gene: TRBV5-1; abundance: -; d_gene: -; j_gene: TRBJ2-3; CDR3aa: CASGRDSPSTDTQYF; CDR3nt: TGCGCCAGTGGGCGAGACAGTCCTAGCACAGATACGCAGTATTTT
v_gene: TRBV5-1; abundance: -; d_gene: -; j_gene: TRBJ1-1; CDR3aa: CASSKDPGRGNTEAFF; CDR3nt: TGCGCCAGCAGCAAGGACCCCGGCAGGGGCAACACTGAAGCTTTCTTT
v_gene: TRBV5-6; abundance: -; d_gene: TRBD1; j_gene: TRBJ1-1; CDR3aa: CASSYRTGANTEAFF; CDR3nt: TGTGCCAGCAGCTATAGGACAGGAGCGAACACTGAAGCTTTCTTT
v_gene: TRBV2; abundance: -; d_gene: TRBD2; j_gene: TRBJ2-6; CDR3aa: CASSPSGVTGANVLTF; CDR3nt: TGTGCCAGCAGTCCCAGCGGGGTAACCGGGGCCAACGTCCTGACTTTC
v_gene: TRBV11-2; abundance: -; d_gene: TRBD1; j_gene: TRBJ1-2; CDR3aa: CASSLDPGQGARGYTF; CDR3nt: TGTGCCAGCAGCTTAGACCCCGGTCAGGGGGCCCGTGGCTACACCTTC
v_gene: TRBV27; abundance: -; d_gene: -; j_gene: TRBJ2-5; CDR3aa: CASRIGAQGDQYF; CDR3nt: TGTGCCAGCCGTATAGGGGCACAGGGTGACCAGTACTTC
v_gene: TRBV10-2; abundance: -; d_gene: -; j_gene: TRBJ1-2; CDR3aa: CASSESGHRGYTF; CDR3nt: TGCGCCAGCAGTGAGTCGGGGCACCGAGGCTACACCTTC
v_gene: TRBV6-5; abundance: -; d_gene: TRBD1; j_gene: TRBJ2-7; CDR3aa: CASSSPGTGGYEQYF; CDR3nt: TGTGCCAGCAGTTCCCCCGGGACAGGGGGCTACGAGCAGTACTTC
v_gene: TRBV5-1; abundance: -; d_gene: -; j_gene: TRBJ2-7; CDR3aa: CASSLANRGIEQYF; CDR3nt: TGCGCCAGCAGCTTGGCCAATCGGGGGATCGAGCAGTACTTC
v_gene: TRBV19; abundance: -; d_gene: TRBD1; j_gene: TRBJ2-1; CDR3aa: CACKTGAPYNEQFF; CDR3nt: TGTGCCTGTAAGACAGGGGCCCCATACAATGAGCAGTTCTTC
v_gene: TRBV3-1/TRBV3-2; abundance: -; d_gene: TRBD2; j_gene: TRBJ2-2; CDR3aa: CASSQMLAGNTGELFF; CDR3nt: TGTGCCAGCAGCCAAATGCTAGCGGGGAACACCGGGGAGCTGTTTTTT
v_gene: TRBV5-6; abundance: -; d_gene: -; j_gene: TRBJ1-2; CDR3aa: CASSIGQSNYGYTF; CDR3nt: TGTGCCAGCAGCATCGGACAGTCTAACTATGGCTACACCTTC
v_gene: TRBV6-5; abundance: once; d_gene: -; j_gene: TRBJ1-1; CDR3aa: CASSYGGVNTEAFF; CDR3nt: TGTGCCAGCAGTTACGGGGGCGTTAACACTGAAGCTTTCTTT
v_gene: TRBV18; abundance: -; d_gene: -; j_gene: TRBJ1-3; CDR3aa: CASSARQTSSGNTIYF; CDR3nt: TGTGCCAGCTCAGCAAGACAGACAAGCTCTGGAAACACCATATATTTT
v_gene: TRBV9; abundance: -; d_gene: -; j_gene: TRBJ1-4; CDR3aa: CASSPTPRATNEKLFF; CDR3nt: TGTGCCAGCAGCCCGACCCCTCGGGCAACTAATGAAAAACTGTTTTTT
v_gene: TRBV27; abundance: -; d_gene: -; j_gene: TRBJ1-6; CDR3aa: CASSLSSVTGPSPLHF; CDR3nt: TGTGCCAGCAGTTTATCCTCGGTTACAGGACCTTCACCCCTCCACTTT
v_gene: TRBV5-1; abundance: -; d_gene: TRBD1; j_gene: TRBJ1-1; CDR3aa: CASSLGTGDTEAFF; CDR3nt: TGCGCCAGCAGCTTGGGGACAGGGGACACTGAAGCTTTCTTT
v_gene: TRBV2; abundance: -; d_gene: TRBD1; j_gene: TRBJ2-3; CDR3aa: CASNQGATDTQYF; CDR3nt: TGTGCCAGCAACCAGGGGGCAACAGATACGCAGTATTTT
v_gene: TRBV14; abundance: -; d_gene: -; j_gene: TRBJ1-4; CDR3aa: CASSQTLSTNEKLFF; CDR3nt: TGTGCCAGCAGCCAAACTCTATCAACTAATGAAAAACTGTTTTTT
v_gene: TRBV6-5; abundance: once; d_gene: TRBD1; j_gene: TRBJ1-1; CDR3aa: CASSLRQGVRNTEAFF; CDR3nt: TGTGCCAGCAGTTTACGACAGGGGGTTCGGAACACTGAAGCTTTCTTT
v_gene: TRBV7-8; abundance: once; d_gene: -; j_gene: TRBJ2-7; CDR3aa: CASSPLTPLEQYF; CDR3nt: TGTGCCAGCAGCCCTTTAACTCCCCTCGAGCAGTACTTC